These 19 T cell receptor beta chains originate from one sample sequenced in a study of T-cell memory formation after mild COVID-19. TCRdb called the 5' RACE reads again in MiXCR, with one record for every CDR3 protein. The table lists hundreds of thousands of distinct CDR3 sequences, roughly 18% of them singletons. Sequencing input: PBMCs or a T cell subset sorted from them (not recorded which). These receptors originate from an adult woman who had mild COVID-19 (a few samples of this study predate the infection). Cell type and time point are not known.

The genes are TRBV7-9 and TRBJ1-5, with D perhaps TRBD1 (5 bases). This CDR3 spans 17 amino acids. CDR1 and CDR2 (germline): SEHNR, FQNEAQ (reference sequence). V shed 1 base and J shed 1 base, with 14 bases lying between them. The chain's CDR3 is CASSLGDSAWSNQPQHF. The CDR3 bases are TGTGCCAGCAGCTTAGGGGACTCCGCGTGGAGCAATCAGCCCCAGCATTTT.

A few counts support this clonotype. J is TRBJ2-3 and V is TRBV4-2, with D perhaps TRBD1 (7 bases). Germline CDR1 and CDR2: LGHNA and YNFKEQ. CDR3 length: 18 amino acids. Trimming cost V 0 bases and J 2 bases, with 18 bases left between them. CDR3 amino acids: CASSQERGGGDYTDTQYF. Here the CDR3 DNA reads TGTGCCAGCAGCCAAGAAAGAGGAGGGGGCGATTACACAGATACGCAGTATTTT.

This clonotype was counted between two and nine times. The chain uses TRBV20-1 and TRBJ2-5, with D tentatively TRBD1 (6 bases). The germline V gene has CDR1 DFQATT and CDR2 SNEGSKA (reference sequence). The V end lost 0 bases, the J end lost 0 bases, and 11 bases lay between the germline ends. This CDR3 has 15 residues. The CDR3 sequence: CSAREGATYQETQYF. The CDR3 nucleotides read TGCAGTGCTAGAGAGGGGGCGACGTACCAAGAGACCCAGTACTTC.

The V and J genes are TRBV30 and TRBJ1-1; tentative D call: TRBD1 (5 bases). The CDR3 loop spans 15 amino acids. CDR1 is GTSNPN and CDR2 is SVGIG in the germline V gene (reference sequence). With 0 bases removed from V and 2 bases from J, the gap between germline ends came to 13 bases. CDR3 sequence: CAWSVQYRTNTEAFF. The CDR3 region has the DNA TGTGCCTGGAGTGTACAATACAGGACCAACACTGAAGCTTTCTTT.

This clonotype was counted between two and nine times. The chain recombines TRBV19 with TRBJ2-7; D is perhaps TRBD1 (5 bases). Germline V gene lookup returns CDR1 LNHDA and CDR2 SQIVND (reference sequence). V lost 3 bases and J lost 1, with 10 bases in between. The CDR3 length is 14 residues. The CDR3 bases are TGTGCCAGTAGTATTTATGGGGCGTCCTACGAGCAGTACTTC. Translated: CASSIYGASYEQYF. The variable domain in full, completed from reference TRBV19 and TRBJ2-7, reads DGGITQSPKYLFRKEGQNVTLSCEQNLNHDAMYWYRQDPGQGLRLIYYSQIVNDFQKGDIAEGYSVSREKKESFPLTVTSAQKNPTAFYLCASSIYGASYEQYFGPGTRLTVT.

The rearrangement joins TRBV6-2 or TRBV6-3 to TRBJ2-1, with TRBD2 matching over 8 bases. The germline CDR1 and CDR2 sequences are MNHEY and SVGEGT. The CDR3 is 16 residues long. After removal of 5 bases from V and 2 bases from J, the junction contained 8 bases not matched to a gene. This chain's CDR3 is CASSRLTGGPYNEQFF. In nucleotides, the CDR3 is TGTGCCAGCAGTCGACTGACGGGGGGGCCCTACAATGAGCAGTTCTTC.

This clonotype appeared a few times. This chain links TRBV30 with TRBJ2-3; the D gene is possibly TRBD2 (6 bases). V was trimmed by 2 bases and J by 10 bases, leaving 13 bases between them. The germline V gene has CDR1 GTSNPN and CDR2 SVGIG (reference sequence). The CDR3 runs to 12 residues. This chain's CDR3 is CAWSPGWGAQYF. CDR3 DNA: TGTGCCTGGAGTCCGGGATGGGGGGCGCAGTATTTT.

Many counts were recorded for this clonotype. CDR3 protein: CASSLDRGDYGYTF. CDR3 DNA: TGTGCCAGCAGCTTAGACAGGGGAGACTATGGCTACACCTTC. This chain links TRBV7-9 with TRBJ1-2; 7 nucleotides agree with TRBD1. Germline assignment: CDR1 SEHNR and CDR2 FQNEAQ (reference sequence). The CDR3 has 14 amino acids. After removal of 1 base from V and 3 bases from J, the junction contained 2 bases not matched to a gene.

This chain connects TRBV7-6 to TRBJ1-2, with 8 positions matching TRBD1. This CDR3 comprises 16 residues. J gave up 0 bases and V 7 bases, and 10 bases lay outside the gene matches. Germline V lookup: CDR1 SGHVS, CDR2 FNYEAQ. The CDR3 nucleotides read TGTGCCAGCACTCCCGGACAGGGACTAGCTAACTATGGCTACACCTTC. As protein: CASTPGQGLANYGYTF.

This chain connects TRBV23-1 to TRBJ2-5; D unresolved. TRBV23-1 is an open reading frame whose function is uncertain. This CDR3 comprises 15 residues. V was clipped by 9 bases and J by 1 base, with 18 bases between them. CDR3 in DNA: TGCGCCAGATTTTTAGGGCAGGCGATCCAAGAGACCCAGTACTTC. Its translation: CARFLGQAIQETQYF.

This clonotype occurred many times. The chain links TRBV5-6 to TRBJ1-6; perhaps TRBD1 as D (5 bases). This CDR3 has 19 residues. V dropped 4 bases and J dropped 7 bases, with 27 bases sitting between them. Germline V gives CDR1 SGHDT, CDR2 YYEEEE. CDR3 amino acids: CASSPPKVRNTKGNSPLHF. CDR3 sequence (DNA): TGTGCCAGCAGCCCACCTAAGGTTCGGAACACCAAGGGGAATTCACCCCTCCACTTT.

In this sample, this clonotype turned up a few times. This sequence joins TRBV4-2 and TRBJ2-1; the D gene is possibly TRBD1 (5 bases). V lost 1 base to trimming and J lost 0 bases, with 10 bases between them. The CDR3 has 16 residues. Germline V gene lookup returns CDR1 LGHNA and CDR2 YNFKEQ. CDR3 nucleotide sequence: TGTGCCAGCAGCCAAGCCCTAGGGGCCTCCTACAATGAGCAGTTCTTC. It codes for CASSQALGASYNEQFF.

This clonotype has a handful of counts. The gene calls are TRBV5-4 and TRBJ2-1; TRBD1 agrees at 7 bases. V lost 3 bases to trimming and J lost 5 bases; unmatched junction nucleotides: 5. Germline CDR1 is SGHNT and CDR2 is YYREEE (reference sequence). The CDR3 loop spans 14 amino acids. This chain's CDR3 is CASSSRDSNNEQFF. Here the CDR3 DNA reads TGTGCCAGCAGCTCCCGGGACAGTAACAATGAGCAGTTCTTC.

In this sample, this clonotype turned up a few times. V usage is TRBV19 and J usage is TRBJ1-5; 7 nucleotides match TRBD1. Germline lookup yields CDR1 LNHDA and CDR2 SQIVND (reference sequence). The V and J ends lost 6 bases and 3 bases, in that order; junction bases with no gene match: 20. CDR3 length: 19 amino acids. Written as DNA, the CDR3 is TGTGCCAGTAGCAACACGCGAGCAGGGGGTAGGGGAGACAATCAGCCCCAGCATTTT. Translated: CASSNTRAGGRGDNQPQHF.

The chain is built from TRBV20-1 and TRBJ2-5; 7 bases agree with TRBD2. There are 13 residues in the CDR3. Trimming removed 1 base from V and 3 bases from J; junction bases left unmatched: 2. From germline, CDR1 is DFQATT and CDR2 SNEGSKA (reference sequence). CDR3 nucleotide sequence: TGCAGTGCTAGAGGGGGAGGGGAAGAGACCCAGTACTTC. It yields the protein CSARGGGEETQYF.

The CDR3 nucleotides are TGTGCCAGCAGTAAAGACAGGGGCGGCACTGAAGCTTTCTTT. It yields the protein CASSKDRGGTEAFF. This chain links TRBV27 with TRBJ1-1; 8 nucleotides agree with TRBD1. The CDR3 is 14 amino acids. Losses at the gene ends were 5 bases for V and 4 bases for J; bases not matched to a gene: 6. Germline V CDR1 and CDR2: MNHEY, SMNVEV (reference sequence).

This clonotype has just a few counts. The chain employs TRBV21-1 and TRBJ1-5. TRBV21-1 is a pseudogene. The CDR3 spans 16 residues. In nucleotides, the CDR3 is TGTGCCAGCAGCAACTCCCCTAACAGGTGCAATCAGCCCCAGCATTTT. Translation: CASSNSPNRCNQPQHF.

A few counts support this clonotype. V usage is TRBV15 and J usage is TRBJ2-7, with D unclear. The V and J ends lost 4 bases and 4 bases respectively, with 2 bases between them. This CDR3 has 10 amino acids. The germline V gene encodes CDR1 LNHNV and CDR2 YYDKDF (reference sequence). This CDR3 is CATSIYEQYF. In nucleotides, the CDR3 is TGTGCCACCAGCATTTACGAGCAGTACTTC.

This clonotype was seen only once. This chain connects TRBV11-2 to TRBJ2-1, with a tentative D call TRBD2 (5 bases). Trimming cost V 5 bases and J 6 bases, with 17 bases left between them. CDR3 size: 15 residues. Per the germline V gene, CDR1 is SGHAT and CDR2 is FQNNGV. This CDR3 reads CASSPFGIRGNEQFF. The CDR3 DNA follows: TGTGCCAGCAGCCCATTCGGAATCCGGGGCAATGAGCAGTTCTTC.